This TCR beta chain emerged from a study of a mutant IDH1 vaccine in newly diagnosed glioma. Study information: There were eight vaccinations for patients, given in weeks 1, 3, 5, 7, 11, 15, 19 and 23. The study's findings and limits: Pseudoprogression appears to have had no connection to changes in top peripheral T cell clonotypes.

Specified time point: week 23, last vaccination. Each vaccine dose was 300 ug of mutant IDH1 20-mer peptide, with topical imiquimod. The germline V gene has CDR1 SGHTA and CDR2 FQGNSA. The V end was cut by 2 bases, the J end by 5 bases, with 2 bases between. This CDR3 comprises 11 residues. Clones were sequenced by immunoSEQ multiplex PCR, and TCRdb holds only the in-frame ones, with some missing. The sample holds 35,000 to 50,000 clones; under 95% are singletons and the top ten take roughly 3.9%. In the case of this clone: The antigen is not known.

The J gene is TRBJ2-3, the V gene TRBV7-2; D is undetermined. The specimen comprised PBMCs, sampled from a glioma patient whose treatment included an IDH1 peptide vaccine. The sequence was obtained from a man aged 50-60 years with glioma. The CDR3 nucleotides read TGTGCCAGCAGCTTATTAGATACGCAGTATTTT. Translating gives CASSLLDTQYF.